The 29 T cell receptor beta chains below were found in one sample sequenced in a study of regulatory T cells in long-lasting Graves disease. Arm-PCR with iRepertoire HTBI primers amplified the CDR3 regions for these TCR beta libraries. TCRdb used MiXCR to reprocess the multiplex PCR reads, holding one entry per CDR3 protein. The sample consists of some 420,000 distinct CDR3 sequences, less than 25% of them appearing once. The sample's time point: persistent/refractory GD, antithyroid drugs over 5 years with positive TRAb. Extracted PBMC RNA gave rise to the TCR library. The sample here was peripheral blood mononuclear cells (PBMCs), taken when the disease was refractory, from a patient treated with antithyroid drugs. The receptors here all came from a female donor with Graves disease.

This clonotype was counted ten times or more. The rearrangement links TRBV20-1 to TRBJ2-5; TRBD1 is a possible D gene (6 bases). The V gene lost 1 base and the J gene lost 3 bases, with 9 bases spanning the gap. Germline V lookup: CDR1 DFQATT, CDR2 SNEGSKA (reference sequence). The CDR3 extends over 13 amino acids. CDR3 DNA: TGCAGTGCTAGAGGGGCAGGGGAAGAGACCCAGTACTTC. It yields the protein CSARGAGEETQYF.

This clonotype was observed many times. This chain uses TRBV20-1 with TRBJ2-5; D remains unclear. Germline values: CDR1 DFQATT, CDR2 SNEGSKA (reference sequence). The CDR3 is 12 amino acids. Trimming pared 7 bases from V and 1 base from J, leaving 10 bases between. The CDR3 DNA reads as TGCAGTGTTATCACGGCCCAAGAGACCCAGTACTTC. Its translation is CSVITAQETQYF.

V gene TRBV19 combines with J gene TRBJ1-3; D remains unclear. V was clipped by 4 bases and J by 0 bases, with 13 bases between them. The CDR3 covers 16 residues. Germline V lookup: CDR1 LNHDA, CDR2 SQIVND (reference sequence). CDR3 sequence (DNA): TGTGCCAGTAGTACCTACGGACCGGGCTCTGGAAACACCATATATTTT. The encoded protein is CASSTYGPGSGNTIYF.

This clonotype has a handful of counts. V and J are TRBV7-9 and TRBJ1-3; unclear D gene. Per germline, CDR1 SEHNR and CDR2 FQNEAQ (reference sequence). The ends were cut back, 10 bases at V and 10 bases at J, with 14 bases in the middle. This CDR3 region has 11 residues. As DNA, the CDR3 is TGTGCCACATGGGAGCCGGGTACCATATATTTT. Translated, it gives CATWEPGTIYF.

This chain links TRBV29-1 with TRBJ1-1; D remains ambiguous. Trimming shortened V by 2 bases and J by 7 bases, and 5 bases separated the two germline ends. The CDR3 spans 10 residues. CDR1 SQVTM and CDR2 ANQGSEA come from the germline V gene. CDR3 in amino acids: CSVEIVEAFF. CDR3 in DNA: TGCAGCGTTGAAATCGTTGAAGCTTTCTTT.

This clonotype came up a few times. The chain is built from TRBV6-5 and TRBJ1-2, with D perhaps matching TRBD1 (6 bases). The germline CDR1 and CDR2 sequences are MNHEY and SVGAGI. The CDR3 consists of 13 residues. Deletions cut 4 bases from V and 3 bases from J, with 9 bases between. The CDR3 DNA reads as TGTGCCAGCAGTTCAGAGGGGGACTATGGCTACACCTTC. This codes for CASSSEGDYGYTF.

This clonotype was recorded many times. The rearrangement joins TRBV6-1 to TRBJ1-1; tentative D call: TRBD1 (5 bases). The CDR3 is 13 amino acids. V dropped 2 bases and J dropped 6 bases, with 10 bases sitting between them. Germline CDR1 MNHNS, CDR2 SASEGT. The CDR3 protein is CASSEPGRPEAFF. CDR3 nucleotides: TGTGCCAGCAGTGAACCAGGGCGCCCTGAAGCTTTCTTT.

The genes are TRBV14 and TRBJ1-1, with D possibly being TRBD1 (6 bases). Trimming took 2 bases from V and 1 from J, leaving 8 bases between them. The CDR3 runs 14 residues. The germline V gene has CDR1 SGHDN and CDR2 FVKESK. DNA for the CDR3: TGTGCCAGCAGCCAATGGACAGCGAACACTGAAGCTTTCTTT. Protein sequence: CASSQWTANTEAFF.

Ten or more counts support this clonotype. V is TRBV19 and J is TRBJ2-7; TRBD1 or TRBD2 may be the D gene (5 bases each). Trimming took 3 bases from V and 4 from J, leaving 7 bases between them. The CDR3 spans 12 residues. Germline assignment: CDR1 LNHDA and CDR2 SQIVND (reference sequence). In DNA, the CDR3 is TGTGCCAGTAGTATTGGGGGTTACGAGCAGTACTTC. This codes for CASSIGGYEQYF.

Only a few counts were recorded for this clonotype. J is TRBJ1-1 and V is TRBV9; D is uncertain. V lost 0 bases and J lost 1, with 7 bases in between. This CDR3 is 14 amino acids long. Germline V gene sequence: CDR1 SGDLS, CDR2 YYNGEE. CDR3 residues: CASSVAAGNTEAFF. CDR3 sequence (DNA): TGTGCCAGCAGCGTAGCCGCGGGGAACACTGAAGCTTTCTTT.

The chain links TRBV10-3 to TRBJ2-1; tentative D call: TRBD2 (6 bases). CDR1 and CDR2 (germline): ENHRY, SYGVKD. Between the trimmed V and J ends, which lost 8 bases and 1 base, there was a span of 9 bases. The CDR3 length is 13 residues. The CDR3 DNA sequence: TGTGCCATCGGGAGGCAATCCTACAATGAGCAGTTCTTC. It is translated as CAIGRQSYNEQFF.

This clonotype was recorded many times. The CDR3 DNA reads TGTGCCAGCAGCACGTCCGATGGCTACACCTTC. Its translation is CASSTSDGYTF. The chain carries TRBV6-1 and TRBJ1-2, with D unclear. This CDR3 is built from 11 residues. In germline, CDR1 is MNHNS, CDR2 SASEGT. V was trimmed by 6 bases and J by 6 bases, leaving 8 bases between them.

The chain combines TRBV3-1 with TRBJ2-7, with TRBD2 identical over 7 bases. Per germline, CDR1 LGHDT and CDR2 YNNKEL (reference sequence). The CDR3 runs to 15 residues. The ends lost 1 base at V and 2 bases at J; junction bases unmatched: 5. The CDR3 sequence is CASSQVSGLPYEQYF. The CDR3, as DNA: TGTGCCAGCAGCCAAGTTAGCGGGCTTCCCTACGAGCAGTACTTC.

The chain uses TRBV30 and TRBJ1-5; D gene ambiguous. The germline V gene has CDR1 GTSNPN and CDR2 SVGIG (reference sequence). The CDR3 runs 13 residues. The V end was cut by 0 bases, the J end by 4 bases, with 7 bases between. CDR3 nucleotides: TGTGCCTGGAGTGTAAGGGCGAATCAGCCCCAGCATTTT. This codes for CAWSVRANQPQHF.

A note on this clonotype: The junction and the germline gene differ at one end; a read error may be behind it. The chain is built from TRBV29-1 and TRBJ2-2; 8 nucleotides align to TRBD2. Looked up from germline, CDR1 is SQVTM and CDR2 is ANQGSEA. This CDR3 is built from 13 residues. The CDR3 DNA sequence: TGCAGCGCCGGGGGGGGGAACACCGGGGAGCCGTTTTTT. It translates to CSAGGGNTGEPFF.

This clonotype was seen a few times. CDR3 sequence: CASSIISGGGQPQHF. The CDR3 nucleotides read TGTGCCAGTAGTATCATCTCAGGGGGCGGTCAGCCCCAGCATTTT. This rearrangement joins TRBV19 to TRBJ1-5, with TRBD1 identical over 8 bases. Germline V gene sequence: CDR1 LNHDA, CDR2 SQIVND (reference sequence). CDR3 length: 15 residues. Unmatched junction bases numbered 7, after V lost 3 bases and J lost 6 bases.

V and J are TRBV3-1 and TRBJ2-2; D uncertain. Per germline, CDR1 LGHDT and CDR2 YNNKEL (reference sequence). The CDR3 contains 14 residues. With 1 base removed from V and 5 bases from J, the gap between germline ends came to 8 bases. CDR3 nucleotide sequence: TGTGCCAGCAGCCAAGTTGCCCTGACCGGGGAGCTGTTTTTT. It codes for CASSQVALTGELFF.

The chain recombines TRBV6-5 with TRBJ1-5, with TRBD1 matching 7 bases. This CDR3 has 15 residues. J gave up 5 bases and V 0 bases, and 4 bases lay outside the gene matches. Per germline, CDR1 MNHEY and CDR2 SVGAGI. CDR3 amino acids: CASSYSQGRHQPQHF. Written as DNA, the CDR3 is TGTGCCAGCAGTTACTCACAGGGGAGACATCAGCCCCAGCATTTT.

Regarding this clonotype: Germline is not matched at one junction end, which may reflect a read error. This chain connects TRBV11-3 to TRBJ2-2, with 14 bases fitting TRBD2. The V gene's germline CDR1 is SGHNT and CDR2 YENEEA. The CDR3 spans 16 residues. The CDR3 reads CASSFGTSGRGWEPFF. The DNA for the CDR3 is TGTGCCAGCAGCTTCGGGACTAGCGGGAGAGGCTGGGAGCCGTTTTTT.

Many counts were recorded for this clonotype. The CDR3, as DNA: TGTGCCAGCGGGGGGGCCAGGGGGTTCCAAGAGACCCAGTACTTC. Translation: CASGGARGFQETQYF. V gene TRBV12-3 or TRBV12-4 combines with J gene TRBJ2-5, with D tentatively TRBD1 or TRBD2 (7 bases each). V was clipped by 8 bases and J by 1 base, with 17 bases between them. The length of the CDR3 is 15 residues.

This clonotype was seen ten or more times. This sequence joins TRBV28 and TRBJ2-7; weak D call: TRBD2 (6 bases). Germline CDR1 and CDR2: MDHEN and SYDVKM. Trimming took off 3 bases at V and 5 bases at J, with 11 bases between the two ends. The CDR3 spans 13 residues. CDR3 sequence: CASSLGGIDEQYF. As DNA, the CDR3 is TGTGCCAGCAGTTTGGGGGGAATCGACGAGCAGTACTTC.

The gene calls are TRBV20-1 and TRBJ1-2; D is possibly TRBD1 (6 bases). The CDR3 has 12 amino acids. Trimming shortened V by 5 bases and J by 4 bases, and 11 bases separated the two germline ends. The V gene's germline CDR1 is DFQATT and CDR2 SNEGSKA (reference sequence). CDR3 protein: CSAPDSPYGYTF. In nucleotides, the CDR3 is TGCAGTGCTCCGGACAGCCCCTATGGCTACACCTTC.

There are many counts of this clonotype. The CDR3 reads CASSLYGTGTEQYF. The CDR3 nucleotides read TGTGCCAGCAGTTTATACGGGACAGGGACCGAGCAGTACTTC. V is TRBV28 and J is TRBJ2-7; 9 bases agree with TRBD1. This CDR3 has 14 amino acids. Germline-derived CDR1 and CDR2 are MDHEN and SYDVKM. V gave up 1 base and J gave up 6 bases; unmatched junction bases: 4.

The table lists this clonotype with many counts. The chain couples TRBV28 to TRBJ1-2; 10 positions match TRBD1. Germline V gives CDR1 MDHEN, CDR2 SYDVKM. After removal of 6 bases from V and 4 bases from J, the junction contained 8 bases not matched to a gene. The CDR3 consists of 15 residues. CDR3 amino acids: CASRDPGTGAYGYTF. Written as DNA, the CDR3 is TGTGCCAGCAGAGATCCCGGGACAGGGGCCTATGGCTACACCTTC.

This clonotype was observed a handful of times. The chain recombines TRBV10-3 with TRBJ2-2; TRBD2 agrees at 14 bases. The junction had 8 bases not matched to a gene; V was cut back by 8 bases and J by 0 bases. The germline CDR1 and CDR2 sequences are ENHRY and SYGVKD. The CDR3 is made up of 18 amino acids. In nucleotides, the CDR3 is TGTGCCATCCCTAAGGGGACTAGCGGGGGCGCGAACACCGGGGAGCTGTTTTTT. Protein product: CAIPKGTSGGANTGELFF.

Only a few counts were recorded for this clonotype. V is TRBV5-6 and J is TRBJ2-7; TRBD1 matches at 9 bases. The V segment lost 3 bases and the J segment 1 base; nucleotides outside the gene matches: 8. Germline CDR1 SGHDT, CDR2 YYEEEE. The CDR3 is 16 residues long. The CDR3: CASSSPHRGLSYEQYF. The DNA of the CDR3 is TGTGCCAGCAGCTCACCCCACAGGGGGCTTTCCTACGAGCAGTACTTC. The full variable domain, its missing parts supplied by reference TRBV5-6 and TRBJ2-7, is DAGVTQSPTHLIKTRGQQVTLRCSPKSGHDTVSWYQQALGQGPQFIFQYYEEEERQRGNFPDRFSGHQFPNYSSELNVNALLLGDSALYLCASSSPHRGLSYEQYFGPGTRLTVT.

This rearrangement joins TRBV10-3 to TRBJ1-5, with 7 nucleotides matching TRBD1. The germline V gene encodes CDR1 ENHRY and CDR2 SYGVKD. Trimming removed 4 bases from V and 5 bases from J; junction bases left unmatched: 2. This CDR3 spans 13 amino acids. As DNA, the CDR3 is TGTGCCATCAGTGCCACAGGGGATCAGCCCCAGCATTTT. Its protein is CAISATGDQPQHF.

This clonotype was counted ten times or more. This chain links TRBV7-8 with TRBJ2-5; D uncertain. V gave up 1 base and J gave up 7 bases, with 13 bases separating them. The germline V gene has CDR1 SGHVS and CDR2 FQNEAQ. This CDR3 has 14 amino acids. The CDR3 DNA follows: TGTGCCAGCAGCTTAGGCCCGACTTTCGGGACCCAGTACTTC. Amino acid sequence: CASSLGPTFGTQYF.

Ten or more counts support this clonotype. The chain uses TRBV2 and TRBJ1-6; 9 bases map to TRBD1. J was trimmed by 0 bases and V by 2 bases; bases with no gene match: 2. CDR3 length equals 17 residues. CDR1 and CDR2 from the germline V gene are SNHLY and FYNNEI. The CDR3 nucleotides are TGTGCCAGCAGTGAACAGGACAGGGGCTCCTATAATTCACCCCTCCACTTT. Protein: CASSEQDRGSYNSPLHF.